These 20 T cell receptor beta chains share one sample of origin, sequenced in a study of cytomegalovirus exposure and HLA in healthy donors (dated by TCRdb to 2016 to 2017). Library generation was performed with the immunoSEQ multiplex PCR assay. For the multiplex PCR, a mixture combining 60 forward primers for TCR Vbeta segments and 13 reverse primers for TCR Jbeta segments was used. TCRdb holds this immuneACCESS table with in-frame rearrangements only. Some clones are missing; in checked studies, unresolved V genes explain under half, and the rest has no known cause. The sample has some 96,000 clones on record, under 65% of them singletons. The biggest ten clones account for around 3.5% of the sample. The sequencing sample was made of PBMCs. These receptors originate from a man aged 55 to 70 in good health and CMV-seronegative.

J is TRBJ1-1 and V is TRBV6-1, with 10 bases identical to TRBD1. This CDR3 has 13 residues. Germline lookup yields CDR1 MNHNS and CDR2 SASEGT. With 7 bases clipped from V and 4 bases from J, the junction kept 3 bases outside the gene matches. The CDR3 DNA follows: TGTGCCAGCAAGACAGGGGGCCTCACTGAAGCTTTCTTT. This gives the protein CASKTGGLTEAFF.

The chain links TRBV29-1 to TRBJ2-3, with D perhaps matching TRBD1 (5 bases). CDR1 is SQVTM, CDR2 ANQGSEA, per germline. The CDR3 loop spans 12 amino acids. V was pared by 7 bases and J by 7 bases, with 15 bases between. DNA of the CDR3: TGCAGCGCAGGGTCGTGGATCAATACGCAGTATTTT. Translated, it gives CSAGSWINTQYF.

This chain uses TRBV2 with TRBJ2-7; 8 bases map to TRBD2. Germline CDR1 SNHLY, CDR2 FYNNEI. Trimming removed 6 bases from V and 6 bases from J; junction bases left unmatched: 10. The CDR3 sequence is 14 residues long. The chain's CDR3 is CASRDHSGKAEQYF. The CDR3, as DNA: TGTGCCAGCAGGGATCATAGCGGGAAGGCCGAGCAGTACTTC.

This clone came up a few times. The CDR3 coding sequence is TGTGCCAGCAGCTTGGGACAGGGATATGGCTACACCTTC. Protein product: CASSLGQGYGYTF. The chain links TRBV7-2 to TRBJ1-2; TRBD1 aligns across 9 bases. Trimming removed 3 bases from V and 5 bases from J; junction bases left unmatched: 1. Germline V gene sequence: CDR1 SGHTA, CDR2 FQGNSA. This CDR3 comprises 13 residues.

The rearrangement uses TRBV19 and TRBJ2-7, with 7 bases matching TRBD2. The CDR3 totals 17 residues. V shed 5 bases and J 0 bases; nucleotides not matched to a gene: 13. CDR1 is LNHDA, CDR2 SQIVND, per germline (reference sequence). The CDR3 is CASSGTPRAGNSYEQYF. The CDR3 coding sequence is TGTGCCAGTAGTGGGACGCCGAGAGCGGGAAACTCCTACGAGCAGTACTTC. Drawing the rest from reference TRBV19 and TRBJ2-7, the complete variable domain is DGGITQSPKYLFRKEGQNVTLSCEQNLNHDAMYWYRQDPGQGLRLIYYSQIVNDFQKGDIAEGYSVSREKKESFPLTVTSAQKNPTAFYLCASSGTPRAGNSYEQYFGPGTRLTVT.

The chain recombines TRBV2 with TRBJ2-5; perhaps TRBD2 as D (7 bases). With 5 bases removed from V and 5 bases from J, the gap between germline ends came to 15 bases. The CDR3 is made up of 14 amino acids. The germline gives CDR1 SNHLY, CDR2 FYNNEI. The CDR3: CASSRGGPPETQYF. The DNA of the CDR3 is TGTGCCAGCAGTAGGGGGGGTCCCCCGGAGACCCAGTACTTC.

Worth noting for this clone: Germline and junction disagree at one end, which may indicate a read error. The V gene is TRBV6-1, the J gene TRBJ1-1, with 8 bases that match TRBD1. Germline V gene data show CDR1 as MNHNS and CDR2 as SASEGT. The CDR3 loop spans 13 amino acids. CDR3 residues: CASSYSDGTGLDF. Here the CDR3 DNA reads TGTGCCAGCAGTTATTCCGACGGGACAGGACTTGATTTT.

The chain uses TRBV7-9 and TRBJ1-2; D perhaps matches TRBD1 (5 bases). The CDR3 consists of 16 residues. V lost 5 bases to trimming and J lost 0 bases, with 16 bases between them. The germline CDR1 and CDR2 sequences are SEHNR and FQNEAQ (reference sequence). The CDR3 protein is CASSPRGERSNYGYTF. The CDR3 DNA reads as TGTGCCAGCAGCCCCCGGGGGGAAAGGTCTAACTATGGCTACACCTTC.

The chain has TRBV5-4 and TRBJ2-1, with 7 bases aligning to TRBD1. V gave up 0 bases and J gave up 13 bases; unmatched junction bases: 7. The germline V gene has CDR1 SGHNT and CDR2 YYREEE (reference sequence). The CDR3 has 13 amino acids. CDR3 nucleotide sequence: TGTGCCAGCAGCTTGGTCAAGGGGGCCAGCCAGTTCTTC. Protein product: CASSLVKGASQFF.

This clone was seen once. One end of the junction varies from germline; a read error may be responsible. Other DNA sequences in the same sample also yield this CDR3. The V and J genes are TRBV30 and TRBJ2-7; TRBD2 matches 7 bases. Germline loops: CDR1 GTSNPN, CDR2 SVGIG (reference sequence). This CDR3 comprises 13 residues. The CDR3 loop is CAWRGGSSYEQYF. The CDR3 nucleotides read TGCGCCTGGAGGGGCGGGAGCTCCTACGAGCAGTACTTC.

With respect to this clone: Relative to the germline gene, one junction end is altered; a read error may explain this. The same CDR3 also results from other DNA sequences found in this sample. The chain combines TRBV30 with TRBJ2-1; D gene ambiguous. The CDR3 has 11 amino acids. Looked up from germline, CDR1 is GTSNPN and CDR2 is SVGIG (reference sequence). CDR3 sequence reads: CAWSTSDEQFF. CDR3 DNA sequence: TGTGCTTGGAGTACCAGCGATGAGCAGTTCTTC.

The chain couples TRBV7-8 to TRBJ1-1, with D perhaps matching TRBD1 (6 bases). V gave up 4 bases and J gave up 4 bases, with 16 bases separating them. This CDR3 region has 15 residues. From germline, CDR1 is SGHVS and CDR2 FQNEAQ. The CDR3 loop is CASSSMGHLSTEAFF. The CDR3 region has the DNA TGTGCCAGCAGCTCCATGGGACATTTGAGCACTGAAGCTTTCTTT.

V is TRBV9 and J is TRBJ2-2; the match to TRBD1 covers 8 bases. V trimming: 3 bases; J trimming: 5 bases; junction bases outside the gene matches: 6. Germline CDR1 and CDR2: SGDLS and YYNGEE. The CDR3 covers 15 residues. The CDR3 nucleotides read TGTGCCAGCAGCGAGACAGGGGAAGAGACCGGGGAGCTGTTTTTT. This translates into CASSETGEETGELFF.

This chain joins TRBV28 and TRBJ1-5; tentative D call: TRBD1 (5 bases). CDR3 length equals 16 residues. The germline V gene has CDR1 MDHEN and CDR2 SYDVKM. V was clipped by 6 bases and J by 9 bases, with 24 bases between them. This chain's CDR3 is CASRYYGSGLTRPQHF. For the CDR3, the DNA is TGTGCCAGCAGATATTATGGTTCAGGGTTAACTCGGCCCCAGCATTTT.

CDR3 DNA sequence: TGCGCCAGCAGTGTGACTGAGAACACCGGGGAGCTGTTTTTT. It specifies CASSVTENTGELFF. The rearrangement uses TRBV10-2 and TRBJ2-2, with unresolved D. The V and J ends lost 4 bases and 1 base respectively, with 7 bases between them. The CDR3 runs 14 residues. Germline CDR1 is WSHSY and CDR2 is SAAADI.

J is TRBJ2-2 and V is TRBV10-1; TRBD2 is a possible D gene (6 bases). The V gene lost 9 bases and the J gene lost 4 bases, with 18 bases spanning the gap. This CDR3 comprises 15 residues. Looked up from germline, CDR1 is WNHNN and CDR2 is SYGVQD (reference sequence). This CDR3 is CASSGRTAGTGELFF. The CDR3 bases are TGCGCCAGTAGCGGCAGGACCGCTGGCACCGGGGAGCTGTTTTTT.

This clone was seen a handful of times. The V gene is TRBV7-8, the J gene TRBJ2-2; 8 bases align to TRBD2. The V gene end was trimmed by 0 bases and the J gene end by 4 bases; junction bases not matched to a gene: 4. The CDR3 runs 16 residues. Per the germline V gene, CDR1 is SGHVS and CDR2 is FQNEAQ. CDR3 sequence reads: CASSLAPGGGTGELFF. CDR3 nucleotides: TGTGCCAGCAGCTTAGCTCCGGGGGGGGGCACCGGGGAGCTGTTTTTT.

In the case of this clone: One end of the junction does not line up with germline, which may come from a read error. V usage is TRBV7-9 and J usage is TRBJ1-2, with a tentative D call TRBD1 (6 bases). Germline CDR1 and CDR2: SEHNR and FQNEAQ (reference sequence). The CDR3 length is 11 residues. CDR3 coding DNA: TGTTCCAGCAGCTTAGTATGGGACAAAGCCTTC. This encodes CSSSLVWDKAF.

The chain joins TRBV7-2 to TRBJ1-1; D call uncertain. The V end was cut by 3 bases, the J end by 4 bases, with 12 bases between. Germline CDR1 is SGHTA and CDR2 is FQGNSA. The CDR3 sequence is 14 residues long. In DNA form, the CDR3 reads TGTGCCAGCAGCTTGGCAGGCTATGTCACTGAAGCTTTCTTT. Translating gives CASSLAGYVTEAFF.

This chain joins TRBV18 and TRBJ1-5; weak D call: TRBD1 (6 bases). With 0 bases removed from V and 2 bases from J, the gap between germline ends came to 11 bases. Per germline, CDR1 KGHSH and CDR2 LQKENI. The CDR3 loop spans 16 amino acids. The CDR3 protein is CASSPPSRGGNQPQHF. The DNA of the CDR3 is TGTGCCAGCTCACCACCGTCCAGGGGCGGCAATCAGCCCCAGCATTTT.